These T cell receptor beta chains were read from a single sample in a study of T cells in pancreatic ductal adenocarcinoma. Sequencing used immunoSEQ multiplex PCR; TCRdb keeps in-frame clones, though not all of them. The sample shows roughly 31,000 clones, more than 90% of them seen only once. Sample: PBMCs. These receptors were taken from a human donor with pancreatic ductal adenocarcinoma. Both conserved end residues are part of each CDR3. Each record gives: V gene, D gene, J gene, clone size, CDR3 protein, CDR3 DNA. The D gene is left open where the match is weak. Part of the rows lack a size; the others show once, few, many or a class for expanded clones.

TRBV2,.,TRBJ1-5,.,CASSSMSGGNQPQHF,TGTGCCAGCAGTTCGATGTCGGGTGGCAATCAGCCCCAGCATTTT
TRBV18,.,TRBJ1-4,.,CASSPDRSEKLFF,TGTGCCAGCTCCCCGGACAGATCAGAAAAACTGTTTTTT
TRBV9,.,TRBJ1-2,.,CASTKLGGGLDYGYTF,TGTGCCAGCACCAAGCTGGGGGGAGGTTTGGACTATGGCTACACCTTC
TRBV28,TRBD1,TRBJ1-5,.,CASREGQGFYPQHF,TGTGCCAGCAGAGAGGGACAGGGGTTTTATCCCCAGCATTTT
TRBV6-6,TRBD1,TRBJ2-1,.,CASRDRPNFYNEQFF,TGTGCCAGCAGGGACAGGCCCAACTTCTACAATGAGCAGTTCTTC
TRBV4-2,TRBD1,TRBJ2-7,.,CASSQTGTGFYEQYF,TGTGCCAGCAGCCAAACCGGGACAGGGTTCTACGAGCAGTACTTC
TRBV11-3,.,TRBJ2-3,.,CASSLGLTSTDTQYF,TGTGCCAGCAGCTTAGGACTTACTAGCACAGATACGCAGTATTTT
TRBV6-1,TRBD1,TRBJ1-5,.,CASSVRDRGMGLQPQHF,TGTGCCAGCAGTGTCCGGGACAGGGGAATGGGACTTCAGCCCCAGCATTTT
TRBV10-3,.,TRBJ2-3,.,CAISLAAGRTDTQYF,TGTGCCATCAGTCTTGCGGCGGGCCGCACAGATACGCAGTATTTT
TRBV9,TRBD2,TRBJ2-7,.,CASSVGPSGRYGYEQYF,TGTGCCAGCAGCGTAGGGCCTAGCGGGAGATATGGGTACGAGCAGTACTTC
TRBV19,TRBD2,TRBJ2-3,.,CASSTGLAPSTDTQYF,TGTGCCAGTAGTACGGGACTAGCGCCTAGCACAGATACGCAGTATTTT
TRBV15,.,TRBJ2-1,.,CATSRDVPNEQFF,TGTGCCACCAGCAGAGATGTCCCCAATGAGCAGTTCTTC
TRBV14,.,TRBJ2-5,.,CASSSWTDSLKETQYF,TGTGCCAGCAGCTCCTGGACAGATAGCCTTAAAGAGACCCAGTACTTC
TRBV28,TRBD1,TRBJ2-2,once,CASRFLQGMTGELFF,TGTGCCAGCAGGTTCCTACAGGGGATGACCGGGGAGCTGTTTTTT
TRBV5-1,.,TRBJ2-3,.,CASSIGKNTDTQYF,TGCGCCAGCAGCATCGGGAAAAACACAGATACGCAGTATTTT
TRBV4-1,.,TRBJ1-1,.,CASSQVGRLRTEAFF,TGCGCCAGCAGCCAAGTGGGCAGGCTTCGCACTGAAGCTTTCTTT
TRBV6-6,TRBD2,TRBJ2-2,.,CASSSSGRANTGELFF,TGTGCCAGCAGTTCAAGCGGGAGGGCGAACACCGGGGAGCTGTTTTTT
TRBV2,.,TRBJ2-3,few,CASSELTDTQYF,TGTGCCAGCAGTGAGCTGACAGATACGCAGTATTTT
TRBV25-1,.,TRBJ1-4,.,CASSELGERAHEKLFF,TGTGCCAGCAGTGAATTAGGGGAAAGGGCGCATGAAAAACTGTTTTTT
TRBV30,TRBD1,TRBJ1-1,.,CAGSPSRTGAYLAEAFF,TGTGCCGGGTCCCCCAGCCGGACAGGGGCATATCTGGCTGAAGCTTTCTTT
TRBV6-5,TRBD1,TRBJ1-1,.,CASRPAGQGGTEAFF,TGTGCCAGCAGGCCGGCAGGGCAGGGGGGGACTGAAGCTTTCTTT
TRBV5-1,TRBD2,TRBJ2-1,.,CASSFGTSGSDEQFF,TGCGCCAGCAGCTTCGGGACTAGCGGGAGTGATGAGCAGTTCTTC
TRBV6-5,.,TRBJ1-4,once,CASSYSHMREKLFF,TGTGCCAGCAGTTACTCACACATGCGGGAAAAACTGTTTTTT
TRBV4-3,TRBD2,TRBJ2-3,.,CASSQDTSGTLPRADTQYF,TGCGCCAGCAGCCAGGATACTAGCGGGACGCTTCCAAGGGCGGATACGCAGTATTTT
TRBV28,.,TRBJ1-5,few,CASSWGGPQHF,TGTGCCAGCAGTTGGGGGGGGCCCCAGCATTTT
TRBV9,.,TRBJ1-1,.,CASSEQVNTEAFF,TGTGCCAGCAGCGAACAAGTGAACACTGAAGCTTTCTTT
TRBV6-5,TRBD1,TRBJ2-7,.,CASTKPGQGFSEQYF,TGTGCCAGCACCAAGCCGGGACAGGGGTTCTCCGAGCAGTACTTC
TRBV27,TRBD1,TRBJ2-2,.,CASRAASWTGSTGELFF,TGTGCCAGCAGGGCGGCAAGTTGGACAGGAAGCACCGGGGAGCTGTTTTTT
TRBV7-9,.,TRBJ1-4,once,CASSLGIVRDTGGGEKLFF,TGTGCCAGCAGCTTAGGTATCGTTCGGGACACCGGGGGCGGTGAAAAACTGTTTTTT
TRBV29-1,TRBD1,TRBJ1-4,.,CSVEGGTGGATNEKLFF,TGCAGCGTTGAAGGTGGGACAGGGGGCGCAACTAATGAAAAACTGTTTTTT
TRBV4-1,TRBD2,TRBJ2-3,.,CASSQGLAGVLTDTQYF,TGCGCCAGCAGCCAAGGACTAGCGGGAGTCCTCACAGATACGCAGTATTTT
TRBV5-4,TRBD2,TRBJ2-7,.,CASSLNLGGTYEQYF,TGTGCCAGCAGCTTGAATCTGGGAGGGACCTACGAGCAGTACTTC
TRBV19,.,TRBJ2-5,once,CASSSGTTWGETQYF,TGTGCCAGTAGTTCCGGGACCACCTGGGGGGAGACCCAGTACTTC
TRBV7-9,.,TRBJ1-1,.,CASSLSQGNTEAFF,TGTGCCAGCAGCTTATCTCAGGGTAACACTGAAGCTTTCTTT
TRBV28,.,TRBJ2-7,.,CAIRPAGNSYEQYF,TGTGCTATCCGCCCCGCGGGAAACTCCTACGAGCAGTACTTC
TRBV5-1,.,TRBJ1-6,once,CASSRDKDNSPLHF,TGCGCCAGCAGCAGGGACAAGGATAATTCACCCCTCCACTTT
TRBV28,TRBD1,TRBJ2-2,.,CASRHTGGNTGELFF,TGTGCCAGCAGACATACAGGGGGCAACACCGGGGAGCTGTTTTTT
TRBV7-2,.,TRBJ1-1,.,CASSPLGLNTEAFF,TGTGCCAGCAGCCCCTTAGGTTTGAACACTGAAGCTTTCTTT
TRBV18,.,TRBJ2-5,.,CASSPLSRLETQYF,TGTGCCAGCTCACCACTTAGTAGGCTAGAGACCCAGTACTTC
TRBV7-9,TRBD1,TRBJ2-7,.,CASSLVTGQGSYEQYF,TGTGCCAGCAGCTTAGTGACGGGACAGGGGAGCTACGAGCAGTACTTC
TRBV27,TRBD2,TRBJ2-7,.,CASSTIAGGKDEQYF,TGTGCCAGCAGTACCATAGCGGGAGGGAAGGACGAGCAGTACTTC
TRBV5-6,TRBD1,TRBJ1-2,.,CASSPGWGTDNYGYTF,TGTGCCAGCAGCCCTGGATGGGGGACAGATAACTATGGCTACACCTTC
TRBV27,TRBD2,TRBJ2-7,.,CASSWGLAGYEQYF,TGTGCCAGCAGCTGGGGCCTAGCGGGCTACGAGCAGTACTTC
TRBV5-6,TRBD2,TRBJ2-3,few,CASSFAGGITDTQYF,TGTGCCAGCAGCTTTGCGGGAGGGATCACAGATACGCAGTATTTT
TRBV10-3,TRBD1,TRBJ1-5,few,CAISEGGGQGALYQPQHF,TGTGCCATCAGTGAGGGAGGGGGACAGGGGGCTCTATATCAGCCCCAGCATTTT
TRBV5-1,TRBD2,TRBJ2-1,once,CASSFGGTSYNEQFF,TGCGCCAGCAGCTTCGGGGGGACCTCCTACAATGAGCAGTTCTTC
TRBV5-6,TRBD2,TRBJ2-1,.,CASSLLRTSGSRGEQFF,TGTGCCAGCAGCTTGTTACGGACTAGCGGGAGCAGGGGTGAGCAGTTCTTC
TRBV18,TRBD2,TRBJ2-7,.,CASSPRTSRGEQYF,TGTGCCAGCTCTCCGAGGACTAGTCGAGGCGAGCAGTACTTC
TRBV30,.,TRBJ1-3,.,CAWEGSGNTIYF,TGTGCCTGGGAGGGATCTGGAAACACCATATATTTT
TRBV30,.,TRBJ2-4,.,CAWSVRRGSIQYF,TGTGCCTGGAGTGTACGGAGGGGTAGCATTCAGTACTTC
TRBV9,TRBD2,TRBJ2-1,.,CASNSLAGDYNEQFF,TGTGCCAGCAACTCACTAGCGGGAGACTACAATGAGCAGTTCTTC
TRBV4-3,.,TRBJ2-2,.,CASSQAGSTGELFF,TGCGCCAGCAGCCAGGCTGGTAGCACCGGGGAGCTGTTTTTT
TRBV6-4,.,TRBJ2-3,.,CASSSGGSTDTQYF,TGTGCCAGCAGTTCGGGCGGATCCACAGATACGCAGTATTTT
TRBV7-8,TRBD1,TRBJ1-5,.,CASSLTTGYQPQHF,TGTGCCAGCAGCCTCACGACAGGGTATCAGCCCCAGCATTTT